This entry is about one T cell receptor (beta chain). Its specificity is unknown. Profiling relied on immunoSEQ multiplex PCR, and the TCRdb table lists in-frame clones only, not all of them. The data show roughly 190,000 clones, approximately 86% seen once. This CDR3 is 16 amino acids long. Trimming took 0 bases from V and 4 from J; bases not matched to a gene: 9. CDR1 and CDR2 from the germline V gene are LGHNA and YSLEER. These data come from a study of cytomegalovirus exposure and HLA in healthy donors. Study-wide findings and caveats: The authors confirmed in vitro that a few CMV-associated chains were specific for CMV antigens. Cytomegalovirus association was listed for approximately 150 TCR beta chains. Despite most TCR sequences being rare, some public TCRs occurred in many donors.

The specimen sequenced was PBMCs. This chain joins TRBV4-3 and TRBJ2-7, with TRBD2 identical over 7 bases. The sequence came from a man aged 25 to 45 in good health and CMV-seropositive. CDR3 region: CASSQDPGGPAYEQYF. The DNA for the CDR3 is TGCGCCAGCAGCCAAGATCCGGGAGGTCCAGCTTACGAGCAGTACTTC.